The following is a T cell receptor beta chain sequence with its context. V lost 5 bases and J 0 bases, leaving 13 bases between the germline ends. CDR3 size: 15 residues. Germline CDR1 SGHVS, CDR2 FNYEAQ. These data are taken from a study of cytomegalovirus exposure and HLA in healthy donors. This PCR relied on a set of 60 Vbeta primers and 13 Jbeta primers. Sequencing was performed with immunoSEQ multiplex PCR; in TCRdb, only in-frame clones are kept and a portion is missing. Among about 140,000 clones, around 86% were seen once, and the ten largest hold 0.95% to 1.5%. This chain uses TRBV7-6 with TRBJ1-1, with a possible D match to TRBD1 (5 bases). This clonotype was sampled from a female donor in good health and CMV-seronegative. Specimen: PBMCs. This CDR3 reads CASSLTTDMNTEAFF. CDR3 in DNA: TGTGCCAGCAGCCTCACAACGGACATGAACACTGAAGCTTTCTTT.